The text below deals with one T cell receptor beta chain. No antigen is known for it. This sample was taken from a study of T cells expressing NK-cell markers. Study context: The TCR beta repertoires originated in sorted CD3+CD56+NKG2C+, CD3+CD56+NKG2C- and CD3+CD56-NKG2C+ T cells. Sequencing covered eight donors, seven HCMV-seropositive and one seronegative.

Study-level results: Among CD8+ T cells from about six donors, dominant NKG2C+ clonotypes accounted for roughly 1.0-7.0%. Four donors' CD3+CD56-NKG2C+ cells were dominated by the same clonotypes.

TCRdb reworked the 5' RACE reads into one entry per CDR3 protein, no DNA. The listing contains some 150,000 distinct CDR3 sequences. This CDR3 spans 11 amino acids. The V gene's germline CDR1 is SQVTM and CDR2 ANQGSEA. Sequencing was performed on blood T cells: a sorted CD56 or NKG2C T cell subset, CD4+ or CD8+ T cells, or bulk PBMC T cells (not recorded which). This chain joins TRBV29-1 and TRBJ1-1. The sequence was obtained from a man aged 18 to 30 in good health. CDR3 protein: CSVDRNTEAFF.